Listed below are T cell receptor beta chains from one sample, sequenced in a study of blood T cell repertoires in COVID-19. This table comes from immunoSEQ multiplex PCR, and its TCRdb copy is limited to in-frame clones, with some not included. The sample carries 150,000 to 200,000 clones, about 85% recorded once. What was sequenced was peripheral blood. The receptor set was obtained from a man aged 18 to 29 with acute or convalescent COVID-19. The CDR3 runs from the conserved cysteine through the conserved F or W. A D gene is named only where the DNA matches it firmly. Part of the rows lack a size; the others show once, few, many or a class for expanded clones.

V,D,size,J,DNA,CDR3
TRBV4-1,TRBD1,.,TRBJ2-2,TGCGCCAGCAGCCAGGGACAGGGGAGCTTGAACACCGGGGAGCTGTTTTTT,CASSQGQGSLNTGELFF
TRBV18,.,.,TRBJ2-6,TGTGCCAGCTCACCAGAGCGCTCTGGGGCCAACGTCCTGACTTTC,CASSPERSGANVLTF
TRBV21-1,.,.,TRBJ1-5,TGTGCCAGCAGCAAATCCCCGGACACGGGCAGACATAGCAATCAGCCCCAGCATTTT,CASSKSPDTGRHSNQPQHF
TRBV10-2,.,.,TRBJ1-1,TGCGCCAGCAGTGAGCTAAACACTGAAGCTTTCTTT,CASSELNTEAFF
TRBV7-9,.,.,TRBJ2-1,TGTGCCAGCAGCTCCTCCCCCGACGGAGGGCATGAGCAGTTCTTC,CASSSSPDGGHEQFF
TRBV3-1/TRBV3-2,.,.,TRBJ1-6,TGTGCCAGCAGCCCTAGGGGTATTTCACCCCTCCACTTT,CASSPRGISPLHF
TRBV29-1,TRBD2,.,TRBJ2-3,TGCAGCGTTGTGGCTAGCGGTCGCACAGATACGCAGTATTTT,CSVVASGRTDTQYF
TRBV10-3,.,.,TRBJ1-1,TGTGCCATCAGTGGGTCACAGGGCACTGAAGCTTTCTTT,CAISGSQGTEAFF
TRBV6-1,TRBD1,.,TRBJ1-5,TGTGCCAGCAGTGATGGACAGGGAAGGATATTCTATAGCAATCAGCCCCAGCATTTT,CASSDGQGRIFYSNQPQHF
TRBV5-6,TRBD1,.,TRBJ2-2,TGTGCCAGCAGCCCCCAGTACAGGGGGCCTAACACCGGGGAGCTGTTTTTT,CASSPQYRGPNTGELFF
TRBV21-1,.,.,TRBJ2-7,TGTGCCAGCAGCAAAGGACCGGGACAGGGAGCGCAACCCTCCTACGAGCAGTACTTC,CASSKGPGQGAQPSYEQYF
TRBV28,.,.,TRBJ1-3,TGTGCCAGCATCCAGGGGAGCTCTGGAAACACCATATATTTT,CASIQGSSGNTIYF
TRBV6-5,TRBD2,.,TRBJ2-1,TGTGCCAGCAGATTTAGCGGGGATCCCTACAATGAGCAGTTCTTC,CASRFSGDPYNEQFF
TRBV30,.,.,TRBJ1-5,TGTGCCTGGAGTATGGGGGGGACCAGGGGTCAGCCCCAGCATTTT,CAWSMGGTRGQPQHF
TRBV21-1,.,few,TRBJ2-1,TGTGCCAGCAGCAAAGCCTCGTTGCGGGGGGGCAGCTACAATGAGCAGTTCTTC,CASSKASLRGGSYNEQFF
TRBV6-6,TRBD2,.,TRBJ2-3,TGTGCCAGCAAACTAGCGGGGCTTACAGATACGCAGTATTTT,CASKLAGLTDTQYF
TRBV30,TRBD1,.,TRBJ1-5,TGTGCCTGGAGGGCCCCAGGGGGCGGCTATCAGCCCCAGCATTTT,CAWRAPGGGYQPQHF
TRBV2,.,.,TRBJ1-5,TGTGCCAGCAGTGATTTCCAGGGCAATCAGCCCCAGCATTTT,CASSDFQGNQPQHF
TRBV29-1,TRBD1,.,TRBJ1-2,TGCAGCGTTGAAACAGGGGATTATGGCTACACCTTC,CSVETGDYGYTF
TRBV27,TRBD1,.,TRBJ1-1,TGTGCCAGCAGGGGGACAGGGGTGAACACTGAAGCTTTCTTT,CASRGTGVNTEAFF
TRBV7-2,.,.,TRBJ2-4,TGTGCCAGCAGCTCCCAGAGGGACATCGCCCACTTC,CASSSQRDIAHF
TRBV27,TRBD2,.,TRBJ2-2,TGTGCCAGCAGTTTTACTAGCGGGGGGGCGAGGACCGGGGAGCTGTTTTTT,CASSFTSGGARTGELFF
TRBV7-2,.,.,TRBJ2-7,TGTGCCAGCAGCTTACTTGGCGGGGCGGTCTCCTACGAGCAGTACTTC,CASSLLGGAVSYEQYF
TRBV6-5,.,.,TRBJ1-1,TGTGCCAGCAGTTACTCTCCTACAGGAAATAACACTGAAGCTTTCTTT,CASSYSPTGNNTEAFF
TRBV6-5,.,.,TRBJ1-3,TGTGCCAGCAGTTTTGGCAGGGTTGGATCCGGAAACACCATATATTTT,CASSFGRVGSGNTIYF
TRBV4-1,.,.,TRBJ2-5,TGCGCCAGCAGCCAAGATCCAGGGCCCCAAGAGACCCAGTACTTC,CASSQDPGPQETQYF
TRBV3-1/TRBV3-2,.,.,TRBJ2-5,TGTGCCAGCAGTTCTGTCGAGACCCAGTACTTC,CASSSVETQYF
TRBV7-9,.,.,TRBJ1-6,TGTGCCAGCAAAGAGAGTTATAATTCACCCCTCCACTTT,CASKESYNSPLHF
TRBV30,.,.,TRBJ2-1,TGTGCCTGGAGTTATACATTCGAGCAGTTCTTC,CAWSYTFEQFF
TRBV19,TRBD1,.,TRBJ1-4,TGTGCCAGTAGTCCCCCGGGACAGGGTTACGAAAAACTGTTTTTT,CASSPPGQGYEKLFF
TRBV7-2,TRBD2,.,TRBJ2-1,TGTGCCAGCAGCTTAGCGCCGGGGGGGCTTAATGAGCAGTTCTTC,CASSLAPGGLNEQFF
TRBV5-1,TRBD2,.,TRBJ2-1,TGCGCCAGCAGCTTTAGCGGGGGGGCGGGCGATGAGCAGTTCTTC,CASSFSGGAGDEQFF
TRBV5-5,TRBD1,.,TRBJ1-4,TGTGCCAGCAGCCAGTCTGTTCGACAGGGCAGGGGTAATGAAAAACTGTTTTTT,CASSQSVRQGRGNEKLFF
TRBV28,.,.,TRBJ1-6,TGTGCCAGCAGTTTATCCGAAACAGGGAGCTCCTATAATTCACCCCTCCACTTT,CASSLSETGSSYNSPLHF
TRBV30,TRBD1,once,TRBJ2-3,TGTGCCTGGAGACAGGGGAGTAGCACAGATACGCAGTATTTT,CAWRQGSSTDTQYF
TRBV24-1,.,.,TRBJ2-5,TGTGCCACCAGTTTTGGAACGGCGGGGCAAGAGACCCAGTACTTC,CATSFGTAGQETQYF
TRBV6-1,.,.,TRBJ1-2,TGTGCCAGCAGTGAAGCGCTTGGGGGCCTGGGTGGCTACACCTTC,CASSEALGGLGGYTF
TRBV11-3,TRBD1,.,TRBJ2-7,TGTGCCAGCAGCCACAGGACAGGAAACTCCTACGAGCAGTACTTC,CASSHRTGNSYEQYF
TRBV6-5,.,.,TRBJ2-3,TGTGCCAGCAGTATCGGGGGGCTGGGCACAGATACGCAGTATTTT,CASSIGGLGTDTQYF
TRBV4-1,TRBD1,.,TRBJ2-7,TGCGCCAGCAGCCAAGATACGGTGCAGGGGGTAGAGCAGTACTTC,CASSQDTVQGVEQYF
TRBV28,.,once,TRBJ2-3,TGTGCCAGCAGTTTGAACAGGGAGGGGGATACGCAGTATTTT,CASSLNREGDTQYF
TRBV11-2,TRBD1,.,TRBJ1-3,TGTGCCAGCAGCTTAGCGCCGGGACAGGGAAAAATTTCTGGAAACACCATATATTTT,CASSLAPGQGKISGNTIYF
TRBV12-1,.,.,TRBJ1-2,TGTGCCAGCAGCGCCTTCCCGCACTCCCCTAAGAGTGGCTACACCTTC,CASSAFPHSPKSGYTF
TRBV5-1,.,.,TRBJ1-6,TGCGCCAGCAGCTTGGTAGTCATAACCGAGAGCTCCTATAATTCACCCCTCCACTTT,CASSLVVITESSYNSPLHF
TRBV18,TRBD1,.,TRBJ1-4,TGTGCCAGCTCACCGGTTGGATTGAAGGGGGCCGCGGGGGAAAAACTGTTTTTT,CASSPVGLKGAAGEKLFF
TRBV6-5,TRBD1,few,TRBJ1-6,TGTGCCAGTACCGGGACAGGGGGCCGGGGTTCACCCCTCCACTTT,CASTGTGGRGSPLHF
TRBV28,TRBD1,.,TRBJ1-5,TGTGCCACCCAGGGACAGGGCGGCCAGCCCCAGCATTTT,CATQGQGGQPQHF
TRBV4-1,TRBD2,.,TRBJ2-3,TGCGCCAGCAGCCAGTGGGGCGGGGGGGCGAATACGCAGTATTTT,CASSQWGGGANTQYF
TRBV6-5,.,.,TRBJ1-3,TGTGCCAGCAGTTACGGTTCTGGGGAGAACACCATATATTTT,CASSYGSGENTIYF
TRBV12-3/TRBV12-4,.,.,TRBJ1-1,TGTGCCAGCAGTTTAATAGGGGGCACTGAAGCTTTCTTT,CASSLIGGTEAFF
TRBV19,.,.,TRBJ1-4,TGTGCCAGTAGCACAGGGCCGGATGAAAAACTGTTTTTT,CASSTGPDEKLFF
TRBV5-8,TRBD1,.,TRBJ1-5,TGTGCCAGCAGAAACGGACAGGGGGCCGGCAATCAGCCCCAGCATTTT,CASRNGQGAGNQPQHF
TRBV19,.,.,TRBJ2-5,TGTGTCAGTAGTCCGACGACGAGGGAGACCCAGTACTTC,CVSSPTTRETQYF
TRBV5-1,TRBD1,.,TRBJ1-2,TGCGCCAGCGACTCCGGGACAGGCCTAGGGGGCTACACCTTC,CASDSGTGLGGYTF
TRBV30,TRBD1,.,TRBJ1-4,TGTGCTTGGAAGGGACAGGGATTTAATGAAAAACTGTTTTTT,CAWKGQGFNEKLFF